What follows are 11 T cell receptor beta chains derived from one specimen sequenced in a study of cytomegalovirus exposure and HLA in healthy donors. The PCR had 60 Vbeta and 13 Jbeta primers. The data were produced by immunoSEQ multiplex PCR, yet TCRdb's version contains in-frame clones alone and is incomplete. The table has roughly 150,000 clones, about four fifths seen once. The sequenced sample was PBMCs. The source of these receptors is a man aged 30 to 39 in good health.

The V gene is TRBV18, the J gene TRBJ2-5, with TRBD1 as a possible D gene (6 bases). Trimming left V 3 bases short and J 1 base short, with 9 bases between. This CDR3 has 14 residues. The germline CDR1 and CDR2 sequences are KGHSH and LQKENI. In DNA form, the CDR3 reads TGTGCCAGCTCACCGGGGGCAGCCCAAGAGACCCAGTACTTC. Its translation: CASSPGAAQETQYF.

This chain joins TRBV30 and TRBJ2-1; TRBD2 is a possible D gene (6 bases). The CDR3 covers 14 residues. The ends were cut back, 3 bases at V and 0 bases at J, with 9 bases in the middle. Germline V gene sequence: CDR1 GTSNPN, CDR2 SVGIG (reference sequence). CDR3 DNA sequence: TGTGCCTGGAGCCTCGGGAGCTCCTACAATGAGCAGTTCTTC. Translating it yields CAWSLGSSYNEQFF.

V gene TRBV25-1 combines with J gene TRBJ2-7, with 9 bases lining up with TRBD2. The germline gives CDR1 MGHDK, CDR2 SYGVNS. The CDR3 consists of 15 residues. With V trimmed by 9 bases and J by 3 bases, 12 bases remained unmatched. DNA of the CDR3: TGTGCCAGTAGCACTCGAAGCGGGGGGCACTACGAGCAGTACTTC. This gives the protein CASSTRSGGHYEQYF.

CDR3 coding DNA: TGCGCCAGCAGCTTGGCCGGACTAGCGGGAGTGAACGAGCAGTACTTC. Its protein product is CASSLAGLAGVNEQYF. The chain employs TRBV5-1 and TRBJ2-7; TRBD2 aligns across 13 bases. The germline CDR1 and CDR2 sequences are SGHRS and YFSETQ. Germline trimming cut 0 bases from V and 5 bases from J; bases unmatched to any gene: 5. CDR3 length: 16 residues. The full variable domain, in which reference TRBV5-1 and TRBJ2-7 provide the parts outside the CDR3, is KAGVTQTPRYLIKTRGQQVTLSCSPISGHRSVSWYQQTPGQGLQFLFEYFSETQRNKGNFPGRFSGRQFSNSRSEMNVSTLELGDSALYLCASSLAGLAGVNEQYFGPGTRLTVT.

The rearrangement uses TRBV9 and TRBJ1-2; 8 bases line up with TRBD1. CDR1 and CDR2 (germline): SGDLS, YYNGEE. V shed 1 base, J shed 7 bases, and the junction held 3 bases outside the gene matches. CDR3 size: 13 residues. CDR3 region: CASSVRTGRGYTF. The CDR3 nucleotides read TGTGCCAGCAGCGTAAGGACAGGGCGTGGCTACACCTTC.

CDR3 DNA sequence: TGTGCCAGCAGGGACTGGGGCACTGAAGCTTTCTTT. Translated: CASRDWGTEAFF. The J gene is TRBJ1-1, the V gene TRBV7-2; the D is unclear. With 6 bases removed from V and 4 bases from J, the gap between germline ends came to 9 bases. Germline loops: CDR1 SGHTA, CDR2 FQGNSA. This CDR3 region has 12 residues.

The V gene is TRBV7-9, the J gene TRBJ2-7; 7 bases match TRBD1. Trimming cost V 5 bases and J 3 bases; bases outside gene matches: 4. The V gene's germline CDR1 is SEHNR and CDR2 FQNEAQ (reference sequence). There are 13 residues in the CDR3. As DNA, the CDR3 is TGTGCCAGCAGCCTTGGACAGGTCTACGAGCAGTACTTC. Translation gives CASSLGQVYEQYF.

The genes are TRBV27 and TRBJ2-3, with D maybe TRBD2 (6 bases). V was cut by 0 bases and J by 6 bases, with 16 bases left in between. The CDR3 runs to 16 residues. Germline CDR1 MNHEY, CDR2 SMNVEV (reference sequence). The CDR3 spells CASSLSGGLIVDTQYF. As DNA, the CDR3 is TGTGCCAGCAGTTTATCGGGGGGATTAATAGTCGATACGCAGTATTTT.

The chain carries TRBV9 and TRBJ2-5, with TRBD2 as a possible D gene (6 bases). This CDR3 has 16 amino acids. V was trimmed by 7 bases and J by 3 bases, leaving 22 bases between them. Germline assignment: CDR1 SGDLS and CDR2 YYNGEE. CDR3 loop: CASGLSGYEGEETQYF. The CDR3 DNA sequence: TGTGCCAGCGGGTTGAGCGGGTATGAGGGTGAAGAGACCCAGTACTTC.

This clone was recorded a few times. The V gene is TRBV7-3, the J gene TRBJ2-4; a weak D match, TRBD2 (6 bases). The CDR3 has 14 amino acids. Trimming left V 5 bases short and J 5 bases short, with 13 bases between. Germline V lookup: CDR1 SGHTA, CDR2 FQGTGA. CDR3 loop: CASSRGTGENIQYF. CDR3 coding DNA: TGTGCCAGCAGCCGCGGGACTGGGGAAAACATTCAGTACTTC.

In this sample, this clone turned up a few times. The rearrangement uses TRBV28 and TRBJ2-4; D perhaps matches TRBD2 (6 bases). The V gene lost 8 bases and the J gene lost 4 bases, with 15 bases spanning the gap. The germline CDR1 and CDR2 sequences are MDHEN and SYDVKM. The CDR3 is 14 residues long. The CDR3 sequence: CASGGRGLKNIQYF. The CDR3 nucleotides read TGTGCCAGCGGGGGTAGGGGACTTAAAAACATTCAGTACTTC.